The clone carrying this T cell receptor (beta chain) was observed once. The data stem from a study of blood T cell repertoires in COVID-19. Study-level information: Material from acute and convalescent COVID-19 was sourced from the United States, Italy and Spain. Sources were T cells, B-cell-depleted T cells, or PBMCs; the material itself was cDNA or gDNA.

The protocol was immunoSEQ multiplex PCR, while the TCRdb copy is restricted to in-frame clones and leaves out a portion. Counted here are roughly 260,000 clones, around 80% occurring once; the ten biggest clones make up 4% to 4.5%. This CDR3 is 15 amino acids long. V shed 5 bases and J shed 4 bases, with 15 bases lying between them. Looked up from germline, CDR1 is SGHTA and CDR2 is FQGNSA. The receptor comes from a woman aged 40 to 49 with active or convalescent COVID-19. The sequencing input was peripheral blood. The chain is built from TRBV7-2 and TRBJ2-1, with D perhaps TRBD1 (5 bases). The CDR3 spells CASSATWGTYNEQFF. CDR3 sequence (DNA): TGTGCCAGCAGCGCGACTTGGGGCACGTACAATGAGCAGTTCTTC.